This entry describes one T cell receptor (beta chain). Its antigen remains undetermined. The junction departs from the called germline gene at one end, perhaps through a read error. Libraries came from PCR. The instrument given in TCRdb is NextSeq 500. Bulk TCR libraries were generated as previously described, with the TCR primers listed in Table S5 used. The Qiagen AllPrep DNA/RNA kit was used to purify total RNA. Reads from multiple sequencing runs of the same library were pooled before analysis. Under the source paper's analysis protocol: Reads were retained only if an exact TCR constant sequence was present, and the retained reads were trimmed to 150 nt and grouped according to their 12-nt molecular barcodes. Reads inside each barcode group were sub-clustered using a 15% Levenshtein threshold, and a quality-weighted consensus sequence was constructed for each RNA molecule. Non-functional sequences were excluded, and lower-count sequences lying one edit away from another sequence were also excluded. Based on a fit of two negative binomial distributions, barcode sub-clusters having less than 20% of the maximum read count were discarded. TCRdb trimmed the raw reads at Q25, called clones with MiXCR and kept productive beta chains. Each entry is one CDR3 protein sequence, shown with its most common DNA and genes. What appears here as the V and J calls and clone size reflects TCRdb's work, not the paper's. A total of about 320,000 distinct CDR3 sequences appear in this sample, about 22% of them only once. Roughly 0.7% of the sample rests with the top ten.

The data belong to a study of molecular identifiers for immune sequencing clone quantification (dated by TCRdb to the late 2010s). For the wider study: In a replicate experiment, RNA from roughly 20,000 or 100,000 naive CD8 T cells was split into five aliquots, four of which were sequenced. CD8 T cells were used in a methods study to benchmark molecular-identifier clustering-based TCR repertoire sequencing (MIDCIRS) and TCR RNA copy counting. Summary of the overall study and its limitations: In CMV-specific effector cells, clones with more than 20 RNA copies accounted for over 99% of molecules, whereas in naive cells such clones accounted for under 1%. Identical TCR molecules sharing a barcode could cause highly expanded clone sizes to be underestimated. Modeling gave roughly 3 recovered TCR RNA copies per cell versus approximately 9 by digital PCR, implying about 30% capture efficiency. A single cell's worth of spiked-in Jurkat TCR RNA was reported detectable even among one million naive CD8 T cells. The naive libraries included spiked-in Jurkat TCR RNA (more than nine copies' worth), and this Jurkat TCR RNA is not part of the donor repertoire. When barcode sub-clustering was omitted, TCR diversity was inflated by chimeric consensus sequences, with chimeras reaching as high as 47%.

Libraries of naive CD8 T cells were built from anywhere between about 17,000 and 1,000,000 sorted cells, with 10%, 30% or 50% of the purified RNA used. Naive CD8 T cells, defined as CD8+CD4-CCR7+CD45RA+, were FACS-sorted into RLT Plus buffer on a BD FACSAria II. To test detection sensitivity, Jurkat RNA equal to ten TCR copies was added to samples of about 19,000-1,100,000 naive CD8 T cells. CD8 T cells were enriched using RosetteSep CD8+ T Cell Enrichment Cocktail and Ficoll-Paque, and the enriched cells then underwent ACK red cell lysis. The germline V gene provides CDR1 MNHEY and CDR2 SVGEGT. Spanning cysteine to phenylalanine, the CDR3 consists of 15 amino acids. The DNA shown is the 45-base CDR3, in frame from base 1.

Here the chain combines TRBV6-2 or TRBV6-3 and TRBJ2-7, with the D gene tentatively TRBD1 or TRBD2, based on 5 matching bases in each. The sample taken for sequencing was naive CD8+ T cells from blood, with Jurkat cell RNA spiked in. The intended sense of this specimen's cell subset or site label: FACS-sorted CD8+CD4-CCR7+CD45RA+ naive T cells. The TCR originated in a human donor in good health. Some libraries in this study had Jurkat cell RNA spiked in. The DNA is as follows: TGTGTCAGCAGGAACCGAGGGACGCTAGGGGCCGAGCAGTACTTC. Its protein reads: CVSRNRGTLGAEQYF.